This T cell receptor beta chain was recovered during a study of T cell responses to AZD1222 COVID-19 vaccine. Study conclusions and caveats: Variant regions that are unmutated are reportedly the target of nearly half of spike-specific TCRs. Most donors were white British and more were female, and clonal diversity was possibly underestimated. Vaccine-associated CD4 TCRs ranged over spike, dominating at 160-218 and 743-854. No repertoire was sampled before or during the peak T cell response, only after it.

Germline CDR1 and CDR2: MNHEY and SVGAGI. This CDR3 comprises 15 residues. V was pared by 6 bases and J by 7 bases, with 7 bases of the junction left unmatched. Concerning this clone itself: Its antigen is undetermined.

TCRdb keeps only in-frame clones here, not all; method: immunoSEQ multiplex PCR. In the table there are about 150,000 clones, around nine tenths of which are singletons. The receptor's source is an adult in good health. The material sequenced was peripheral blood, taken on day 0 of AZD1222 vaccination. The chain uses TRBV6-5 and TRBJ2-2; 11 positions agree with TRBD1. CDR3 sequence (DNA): TGTGCCAGCAGCGAGGGACAGGGGGGGGTCGGGGAGCTGTTTTTT. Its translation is CASSEGQGGVGELFF.